The 24 T cell receptor beta chains below all came from one sample that was sequenced in a study of regulatory T cells in long-lasting Graves disease. The authors built TCR beta libraries using iRepertoire HTBI primers and Arm-PCR of CDR3 regions. TCRdb re-analysed the multiplex PCR reads in MiXCR, keeping a single row per CDR3 protein. The sample lists 350,000 to 450,000 distinct CDR3 sequences, about 10% occurring once. As for time point: newly diagnosed GD, antithyroid drugs for less than 3 months. PBMCs provided the RNA from which the TCR library was made. These sequences were also reported in another study, on T cells in Graves' hyperthyroidism and ophthalmopathy.

Sequencing used peripheral blood mononuclear cells (PBMCs), obtained at new diagnosis, from a patient treated with antithyroid drugs. These receptors all come from a woman aged 18-29 years with Graves disease.

This clonotype was recorded many times. The CDR3 loop reads CSARDQRVVRETQYF. Here the CDR3 DNA reads TGCAGTGCTAGAGATCAAAGGGTAGTGAGGGAGACCCAGTACTTC. The V call is TRBV20-1, the J call TRBJ2-5; D unclear. The germline CDR1 and CDR2 sequences are DFQATT and SNEGSKA (reference sequence). The length of the CDR3 is 15 residues. Trimming removed 0 bases from V and 5 bases from J, with 16 bases in between.

In this sample, this clonotype turned up many times. The V gene is TRBV28, the J gene TRBJ2-5; 8 bases line up with TRBD1. Germline CDR1 reads MDHEN; CDR2 reads SYDVKM. V shed 3 bases, J shed 0 bases, and the junction held 3 bases outside the gene matches. CDR3 length: 15 residues. CDR3: CASSLGDRYQETQYF. CDR3 coding DNA: TGTGCCAGCAGTTTGGGGGACAGGTACCAAGAGACCCAGTACTTC.

As to this clonotype: A much larger clone lies one base from this, so it may be a read error. V and J are TRBV10-3 and TRBJ1-2, with unresolved D. Germline V gives CDR1 ENHRY, CDR2 SYGVKD. V shed 6 bases and J shed 7 bases, with 24 bases lying between them. The length of the CDR3 is 16 residues. DNA for the CDR3: TGTGCCATCAGCCCCGACAAGGATAGCCTAGGGAGTGGCTACACCTTC. The encoded protein is CAISPDKDSLGSGYTF.

The chain recombines TRBV13 with TRBJ1-1, with TRBD1 as a possible D gene (5 bases). Trimming cost V 0 bases and J 1 base, with 9 bases left between them. The CDR3 sequence is 15 residues long. Germline V CDR1 and CDR2: PRHDT, FYEKMQ (reference sequence). CDR3 region: CASSLGAGTNTEAFF. CDR3 bases: TGTGCCAGCAGCTTAGGGGCAGGGACGAACACTGAAGCTTTCTTT.

This clonotype came up many times. V is TRBV20-1 and J is TRBJ2-7; 8 nucleotides agree with TRBD2. CDR3 length equals 14 residues. Germline loops: CDR1 DFQATT, CDR2 SNEGSKA (reference sequence). The junction had 12 bases not matched to a gene; V was cut back by 6 bases and J by 5 bases. In DNA form, the CDR3 reads TGCAGTGCCACGGGAGGGACGGTCCTTGACGAGCAGTACTTC. Translated, it gives CSATGGTVLDEQYF.

This clonotype was observed at least ten times. The rearrangement links TRBV28 to TRBJ2-3, with 7 bases matching TRBD1. This CDR3 region has 16 residues. Germline loops: CDR1 MDHEN, CDR2 SYDVKM. J was trimmed by 0 bases and V by 6 bases; bases with no gene match: 9. The CDR3 region is CASSLITTGSTDTQYF. The CDR3 DNA reads as TGTGCCAGCAGCCTTATTACGACAGGGAGCACAGATACGCAGTATTTT.

The chain uses TRBV6-1 and TRBJ2-1, with D unresolved. This CDR3 spans 16 amino acids. The germline V gene has CDR1 MNHNS and CDR2 SASEGT. V lost 7 bases to trimming and J lost 3 bases, with 19 bases between them. The CDR3 coding sequence is TGTGCCAGCACCTCAAATATGGTGGGAAACTACAATGAGCAGTTCTTC. Translated: CASTSNMVGNYNEQFF.

This clonotype was seen many times. This chain joins TRBV29-1 and TRBJ2-1; D might be TRBD1 (5 bases). Trimming pared 5 bases from V and 4 bases from J, leaving 12 bases between. The CDR3 is made up of 13 amino acids. The germline V gene has CDR1 SQVTM and CDR2 ANQGSEA. The CDR3 sequence is CSVPGPLYNEQFF. CDR3 nucleotide sequence: TGCAGCGTTCCAGGGCCCCTGTACAATGAGCAGTTCTTC.

This clonotype has a count of ten or more. The rearrangement links TRBV11-1 to TRBJ2-1; possibly TRBD1 for D (5 bases). Per germline, CDR1 SGHAT and CDR2 FQDESV (reference sequence). Between the trimmed V and J ends, which lost 10 bases and 6 bases, there was a span of 13 bases. This CDR3 is built from 12 residues. The CDR3 bases are TGTGCCATCAAGGGGCTTCTCAATGAGCAGTTCTTC. Amino acid sequence: CAIKGLLNEQFF.

This clonotype showed up many times. One end of the junction does not line up with germline, which may come from a read error. The V call is TRBV30, the J call TRBJ1-1; D is undetermined. The CDR3 is 10 residues long. Germline loops: CDR1 GTSNPN, CDR2 SVGIG (reference sequence). This CDR3 reads CACTQVEVLF. Written as DNA, the CDR3 is TGTGCCTGTACTCAGGTTGAAGTTCTCTTT.

The chain combines TRBV28 with TRBJ2-5, with D possibly matching TRBD2 (5 bases). CDR3 length: 15 residues. Between the trimmed V and J ends, which lost 6 bases and 11 bases, there was a span of 25 bases. CDR1 is MDHEN and CDR2 is SYDVKM in the germline V gene. The CDR3 region has the DNA TGTGCCAGCAGCTTCGGAGGATCAACAGAAGATGAGCAGTACTTC. It translates to CASSFGGSTEDEQYF.

The rearrangement joins TRBV12-3 or TRBV12-4 to TRBJ1-3, with a weak D call TRBD1 (5 bases). CDR3 length: 17 residues. The V end was cut by 3 bases, the J end by 0 bases, with 15 bases between. In DNA, the CDR3 is TGTGCCAGCAGTTTTGTTGACGGACAATACTCTGGAAACACCATATATTTT. This translates into CASSFVDGQYSGNTIYF.

There are many counts of this clonotype. The gene calls are TRBV4-1 and TRBJ1-2; TRBD1 matches at 10 bases. Trimming at V came to 6 bases and at J to 7 bases, leaving 14 bases not matched to a gene. This CDR3 spans 16 amino acids. Germline V gene data show CDR1 as MGHRA and CDR2 as YSYEKL. Written as DNA, the CDR3 is TGCGCCAGCAGACCAGAAACCGGGACAGGGGCGCGTGGCTACACCTTC. Residues: CASRPETGTGARGYTF.

In regard to this clonotype: One base away lies a much larger clone, so this may be a sequencing read error. V is TRBV6-5 and J is TRBJ2-7; maybe TRBD1 (5 bases). Germline V gene lookup returns CDR1 MNHEY and CDR2 SVGAGI. The V gene lost 2 bases and the J gene lost 3 bases, with 11 bases spanning the gap. The CDR3 length is 14 residues. CDR3 DNA: TGTGCCAGCAGTTACGAAAGGGGCGGCTACGAGCAGTACGTC. This sequence encodes CASSYERGGYEQYV.

This clonotype occurred a few times. The chain joins TRBV12-3 or TRBV12-4 to TRBJ1-6; D is possibly TRBD1 (6 bases). Trimming took 3 bases from V and 5 from J, leaving 8 bases between them. The CDR3 loop spans 14 amino acids. The CDR3 DNA reads TGTGCCAGCAGTTTCACAGGGAATAATTCACCCCTCCACTTT. Its protein is CASSFTGNNSPLHF.

Notes on this clonotype: A much larger clonotype is one base distant, so this may be a read error. The chain carries TRBV7-2 and TRBJ1-4; D may be TRBD1 (5 bases). The CDR3 spans 15 residues. From germline, CDR1 is SGHTA and CDR2 FQGNSA. V was clipped by 10 bases and J by 7 bases, with 22 bases between them. This CDR3 is CANSFLQAGGEKLFF. The CDR3, as DNA: TGTGCCAACAGTTTTTTACAGGCCGGGGGTGAAAAACTGTTTTTT.

In its sample, this clonotype was seen many times. CDR3 sequence: CASSFQGYGVGGYTF. In DNA form, the CDR3 reads TGTGCCAGCAGCTTTCAGGGGTATGGCGTCGGTGGCTACACCTTC. The chain is built from TRBV5-5 and TRBJ1-2; D is perhaps TRBD1 (6 bases). This CDR3 is 15 amino acids long. Looked up from germline, CDR1 is SGHKS and CDR2 is YYEKEE (reference sequence). V was shortened by 2 bases and J by 7 bases, with 18 bases between the two germline ends.

This clonotype was seen many times. The gene calls are TRBV15 and TRBJ2-1, with TRBD2 identical over 10 bases. V shed 2 bases and J 8 bases; nucleotides not matched to a gene: 6. The germline CDR1 and CDR2 sequences are LNHNV and YYDKDF (reference sequence). This CDR3 region has 15 residues. CDR3 DNA: TGTGCCACCAGCAGAAGCGGGACTAGCGCGTATGAGCAGTTCTTC. Its protein product is CATSRSGTSAYEQFF. The variable domain in full, completed from reference TRBV15 and TRBJ2-1, reads DAMVIQNPRYQVTQFGKPVTLSCSQTLNHNVMYWYQQKSSQAPKLLFHYYDKDFNNEADTPDNFQSRRPNTSFCFLDIRSPGLGDTAMYLCATSRSGTSAYEQFFGPGTRLTVL.

The chain links TRBV14 to TRBJ1-1; D is unresolved. Trimming shortened V by 1 base and J by 6 bases, and 6 bases separated the two germline ends. This CDR3 is built from 12 residues. The germline V gene encodes CDR1 SGHDN and CDR2 FVKESK. CDR3 DNA sequence: TGTGCCAGCAGCCAAGGGAGGGCTGAAGCTTTCTTT. It codes for CASSQGRAEAFF.

Only a few counts were recorded for this clonotype. The rearrangement uses TRBV12-3 or TRBV12-4 and TRBJ2-1, with unresolved D. This CDR3 is built from 15 residues. V lost 7 bases to trimming and J lost 0 bases, with 13 bases between them. In DNA form, the CDR3 reads TGTGCCAGCATTTACAGACTGAGCTCCTACAATGAGCAGTTCTTC. Its protein product is CASIYRLSSYNEQFF.

This clonotype was picked up many times. The V call is TRBV3-1, the J call TRBJ2-1; 13 nucleotides match TRBD2. The CDR3 spans 15 residues. CDR1 is LGHDT and CDR2 is YNNKEL in the germline V gene (reference sequence). V dropped 0 bases and J dropped 8; count of bases not matched to a gene: 1. The CDR3 bases are TGTGCCAGCAGCCAAGAAGGACTAGCGGGGGATGAGCAGTTCTTC. Translation: CASSQEGLAGDEQFF.

This clonotype was detected ten times or more. The V call is TRBV6-1, the J call TRBJ2-7; TRBD1 aligns across 7 bases. The CDR3 has 13 amino acids. Trimming removed 5 bases from V and 5 bases from J; junction bases left unmatched: 6. Germline V gene data show CDR1 as MNHNS and CDR2 as SASEGT. For the CDR3, the DNA is TGTGCCAGCAGTAAAACCACAGGGGACGAGCAGTACTTC. Its protein product is CASSKTTGDEQYF.

This clonotype has ten or more counts. The gene calls are TRBV11-2 and TRBJ2-2; D gene ambiguous. The CDR3 spans 12 residues. Germline CDR1 reads SGHAT; CDR2 reads FQNNGV. Trimming pared 3 bases from V and 4 bases from J, leaving 3 bases between. In nucleotides, the CDR3 is TGTGCCAGCAGCTTCATCACCGGGGAGCTGTTTTTT. Its protein product is CASSFITGELFF. Based on the CDR3 plus reference TRBV11-2 and TRBJ2-2, the full variable domain is EAGVAQSPRYKIIEKRQSVAFWCNPISGHATLYWYQQILGQGPKLLIQFQNNGVVDDSQLPKDRFSAERLKGVDSTLKIQPAKLEDSAVYLCASSFITGELFFGEGSRLTVL.

The table lists this clonotype with many counts. The J gene is TRBJ2-2, the V gene TRBV3-1; D not resolved. Germline assignment: CDR1 LGHDT and CDR2 YNNKEL (reference sequence). The CDR3 consists of 14 residues. Trimming took 4 bases from V and 4 from J, leaving 10 bases between them. For the CDR3, the DNA is TGTGCCAGCAGCCCATCTTGGCCCACCGGGGAGCTGTTTTTT. Its translation is CASSPSWPTGELFF.